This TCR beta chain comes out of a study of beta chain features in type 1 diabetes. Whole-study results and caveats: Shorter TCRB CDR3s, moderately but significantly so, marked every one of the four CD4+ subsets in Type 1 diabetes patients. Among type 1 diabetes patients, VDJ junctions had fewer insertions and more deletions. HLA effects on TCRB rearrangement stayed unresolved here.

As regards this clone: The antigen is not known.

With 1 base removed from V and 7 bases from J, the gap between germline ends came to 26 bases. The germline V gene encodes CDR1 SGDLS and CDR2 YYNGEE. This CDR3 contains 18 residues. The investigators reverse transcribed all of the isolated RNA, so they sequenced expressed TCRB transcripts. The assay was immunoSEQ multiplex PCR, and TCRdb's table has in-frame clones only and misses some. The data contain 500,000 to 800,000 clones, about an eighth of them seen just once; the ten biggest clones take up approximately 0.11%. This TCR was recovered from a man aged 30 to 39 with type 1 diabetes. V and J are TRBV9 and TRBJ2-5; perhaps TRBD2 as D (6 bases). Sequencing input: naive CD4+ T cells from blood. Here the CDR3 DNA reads TGTGCCAGCAGCGTAACTCCCGCCACGGGCGTCGGAGGGGTGACCCAGTACTTC. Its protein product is CASSVTPATGVGGVTQYF.